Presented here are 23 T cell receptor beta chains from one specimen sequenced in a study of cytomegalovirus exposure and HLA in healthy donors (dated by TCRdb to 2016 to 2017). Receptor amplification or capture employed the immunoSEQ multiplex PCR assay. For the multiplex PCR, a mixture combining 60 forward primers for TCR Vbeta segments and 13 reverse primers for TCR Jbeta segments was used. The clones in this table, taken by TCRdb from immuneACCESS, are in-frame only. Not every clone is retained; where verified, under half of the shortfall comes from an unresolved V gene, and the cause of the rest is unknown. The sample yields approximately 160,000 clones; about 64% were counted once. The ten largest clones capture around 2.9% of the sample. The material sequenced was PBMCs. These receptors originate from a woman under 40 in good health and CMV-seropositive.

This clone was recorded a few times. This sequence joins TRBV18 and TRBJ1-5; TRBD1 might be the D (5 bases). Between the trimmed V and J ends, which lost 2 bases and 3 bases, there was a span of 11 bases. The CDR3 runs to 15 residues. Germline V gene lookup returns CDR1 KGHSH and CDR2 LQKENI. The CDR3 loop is CASSPIGGNNQPQHF. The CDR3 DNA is TGTGCCAGCTCACCAATCGGGGGGAACAATCAGCCCCAGCATTTT.

The CDR3 sequence: CASRGRNQPQHF. For the CDR3, the DNA is TGTGCCAGCAGAGGGAGGAATCAGCCCCAGCATTTT. The chain couples TRBV2 to TRBJ1-5; D remains ambiguous. The CDR3 is made up of 12 amino acids. CDR1 SNHLY and CDR2 FYNNEI come from the germline V gene. V lost 6 bases to trimming and J lost 4 bases, with 7 bases between them.

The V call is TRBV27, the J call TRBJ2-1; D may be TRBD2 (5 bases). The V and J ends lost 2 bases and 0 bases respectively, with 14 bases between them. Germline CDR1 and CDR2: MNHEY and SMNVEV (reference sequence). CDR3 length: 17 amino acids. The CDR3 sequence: CASSLRAMGSSYNEQFF. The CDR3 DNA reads TGTGCCAGCAGTTTACGGGCGATGGGGAGCTCCTACAATGAGCAGTTCTTC.

CDR3 amino acids: CASSQGALGNTIYF. The CDR3 DNA reads as TGTGCCAGCAGCCAGGGGGCGTTAGGAAACACCATATATTTT. The V gene is TRBV2, the J gene TRBJ1-3; 8 bases match TRBD1. The CDR3 sequence is 14 residues long. Germline-derived CDR1 and CDR2 are SNHLY and FYNNEI. V shed 6 bases, J shed 4 bases, and the junction held 5 bases outside the gene matches.

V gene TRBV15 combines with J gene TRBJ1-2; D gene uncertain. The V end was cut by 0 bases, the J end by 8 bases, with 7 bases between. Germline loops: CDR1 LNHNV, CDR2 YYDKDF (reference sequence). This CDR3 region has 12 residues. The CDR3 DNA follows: TGTGCCACCAGCAGAGATACAGTGGGCTACACCTTC. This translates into CATSRDTVGYTF.

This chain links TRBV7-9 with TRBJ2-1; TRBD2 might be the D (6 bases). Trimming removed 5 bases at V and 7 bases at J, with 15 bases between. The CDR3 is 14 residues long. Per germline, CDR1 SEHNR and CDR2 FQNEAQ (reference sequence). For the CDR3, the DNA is TGTGCCAGCAGCGGGGCGGATGGGAGGAATGAGCAGTTCTTC. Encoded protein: CASSGADGRNEQFF.

This chain's CDR3 is CASSFGRSREQYF. DNA of the CDR3: TGTGCCAGCAGCTTTGGCAGATCGCGGGAGCAGTACTTC. V is TRBV5-4 and J is TRBJ2-7; unclear D gene. The CDR3 has 13 amino acids. The V gene's germline CDR1 is SGHNT and CDR2 YYREEE (reference sequence). Trimming took off 2 bases at V and 7 bases at J, with 13 bases between the two ends.

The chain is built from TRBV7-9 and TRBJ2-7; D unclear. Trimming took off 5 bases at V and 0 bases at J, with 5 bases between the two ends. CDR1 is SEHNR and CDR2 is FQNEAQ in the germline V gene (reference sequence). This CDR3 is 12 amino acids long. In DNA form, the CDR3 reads TGTGCCAGCAGCCCCGGCTCCTACGAGCAGTACTTC. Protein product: CASSPGSYEQYF. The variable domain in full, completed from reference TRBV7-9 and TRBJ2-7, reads DTGVSQNPRHKITKRGQNVTFRCDPISEHNRLYWYRQTLGQGPEFLTYFQNEAQLEKSRLLSDRFSAERPKGSFSTLEIQRTEQGDSAMYLCASSPGSYEQYFGPGTRLTVT.

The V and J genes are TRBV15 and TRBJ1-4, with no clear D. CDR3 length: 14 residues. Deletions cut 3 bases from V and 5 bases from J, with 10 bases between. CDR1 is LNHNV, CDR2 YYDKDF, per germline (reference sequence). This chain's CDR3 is CATSRNLINEKLFF. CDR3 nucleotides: TGTGCCACCAGCAGGAACCTAATAAATGAAAAACTGTTTTTT.

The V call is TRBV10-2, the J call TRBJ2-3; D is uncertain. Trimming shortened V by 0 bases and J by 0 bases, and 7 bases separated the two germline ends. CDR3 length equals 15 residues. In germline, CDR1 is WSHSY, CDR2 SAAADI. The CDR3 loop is CASSESAVSTDTQYF. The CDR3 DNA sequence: TGCGCCAGCAGTGAGTCTGCGGTTAGCACAGATACGCAGTATTTT.

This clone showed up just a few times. In DNA, the CDR3 is TGCGCCAGCAGCTTGACTGGACAGGGTGGTTACGAGCAGTACTTC. Protein sequence: CASSLTGQGGYEQYF. The chain uses TRBV5-1 and TRBJ2-7, with TRBD1 identical over 8 bases. The CDR3 covers 15 residues. Per germline, CDR1 SGHRS and CDR2 YFSETQ. Trimming cost V 1 base and J 4 bases; bases outside gene matches: 7.

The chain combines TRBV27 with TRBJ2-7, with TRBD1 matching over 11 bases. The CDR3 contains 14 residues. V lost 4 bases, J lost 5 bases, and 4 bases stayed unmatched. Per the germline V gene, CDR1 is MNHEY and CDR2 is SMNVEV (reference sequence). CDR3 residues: CASSSGQGANEQYF. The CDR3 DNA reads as TGTGCCAGCAGTTCCGGACAGGGGGCCAACGAGCAGTACTTC.

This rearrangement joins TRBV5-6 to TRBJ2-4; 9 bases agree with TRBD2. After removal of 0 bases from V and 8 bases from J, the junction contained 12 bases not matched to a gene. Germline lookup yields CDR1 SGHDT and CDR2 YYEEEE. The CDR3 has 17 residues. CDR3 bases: TGTGCCAGCAGCTTGGCCGGTTCAGCGGGGGGCTGGTACATTCAGTACTTC. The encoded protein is CASSLAGSAGGWYIQYF.

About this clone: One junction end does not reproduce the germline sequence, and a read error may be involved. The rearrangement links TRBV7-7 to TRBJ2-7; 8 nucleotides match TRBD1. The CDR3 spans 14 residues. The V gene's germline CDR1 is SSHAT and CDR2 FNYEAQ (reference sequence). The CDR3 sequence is CASSLGTGSYEQYF. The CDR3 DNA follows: TGTGCTAGCAGCCTTGGGACAGGCTCCTACGAGCAGTACTTC.

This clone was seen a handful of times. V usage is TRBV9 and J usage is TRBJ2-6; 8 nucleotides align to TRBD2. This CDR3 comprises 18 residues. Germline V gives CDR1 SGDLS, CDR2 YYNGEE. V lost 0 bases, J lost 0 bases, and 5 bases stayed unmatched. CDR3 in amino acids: CASSVGVAGSSGANVLTF. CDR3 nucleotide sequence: TGTGCCAGCAGCGTAGGGGTAGCGGGGAGCTCTGGGGCCAACGTCCTGACTTTC.

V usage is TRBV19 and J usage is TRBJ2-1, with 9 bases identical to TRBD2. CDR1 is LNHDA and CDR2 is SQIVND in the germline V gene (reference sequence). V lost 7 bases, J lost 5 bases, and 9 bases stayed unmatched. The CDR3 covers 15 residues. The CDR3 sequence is CASTETGLANNEQFF. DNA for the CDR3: TGTGCCAGTACCGAAACGGGACTAGCTAACAATGAGCAGTTCTTC. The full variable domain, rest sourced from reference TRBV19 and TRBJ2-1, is DGGITQSPKYLFRKEGQNVTLSCEQNLNHDAMYWYRQDPGQGLRLIYYSQIVNDFQKGDIAEGYSVSREKKESFPLTVTSAQKNPTAFYLCASTETGLANNEQFFGPGTRLTVL.

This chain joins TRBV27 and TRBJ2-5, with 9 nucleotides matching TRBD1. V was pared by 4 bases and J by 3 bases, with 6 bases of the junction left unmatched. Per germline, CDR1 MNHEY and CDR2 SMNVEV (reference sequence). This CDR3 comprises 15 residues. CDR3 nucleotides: TGTGCCAGCAGTTCTCCCCGGACAGGGGAAGAGACCCAGTACTTC. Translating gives CASSSPRTGEETQYF.

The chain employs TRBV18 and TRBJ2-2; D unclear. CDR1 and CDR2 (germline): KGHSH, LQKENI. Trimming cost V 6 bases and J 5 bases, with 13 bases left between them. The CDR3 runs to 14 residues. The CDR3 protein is CASSSLSRTGELFF. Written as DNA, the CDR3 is TGTGCCAGCTCCTCCCTTTCCCGGACCGGGGAGCTGTTTTTT.

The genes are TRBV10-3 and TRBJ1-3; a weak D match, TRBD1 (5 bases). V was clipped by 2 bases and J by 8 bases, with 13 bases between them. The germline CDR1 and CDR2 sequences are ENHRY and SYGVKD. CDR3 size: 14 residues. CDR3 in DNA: TGTGCCATCAGTGAGAAGGGGTTCGAACACACCATATATTTT. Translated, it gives CAISEKGFEHTIYF.

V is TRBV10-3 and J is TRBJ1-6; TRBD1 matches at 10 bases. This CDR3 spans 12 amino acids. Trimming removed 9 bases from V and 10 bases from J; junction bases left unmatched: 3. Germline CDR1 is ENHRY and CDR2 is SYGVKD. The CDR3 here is CAIGQGESPLHF. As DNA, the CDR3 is TGTGCCATAGGACAGGGGGAGTCACCCCTCCACTTT.

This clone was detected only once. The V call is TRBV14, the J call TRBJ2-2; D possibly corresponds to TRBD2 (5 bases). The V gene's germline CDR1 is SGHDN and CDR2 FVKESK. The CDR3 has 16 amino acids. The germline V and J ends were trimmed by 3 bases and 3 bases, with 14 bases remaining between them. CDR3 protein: CASSHIWVRDTGELFF. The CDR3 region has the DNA TGTGCCAGCAGCCACATTTGGGTGAGGGACACCGGGGAGCTGTTTTTT.

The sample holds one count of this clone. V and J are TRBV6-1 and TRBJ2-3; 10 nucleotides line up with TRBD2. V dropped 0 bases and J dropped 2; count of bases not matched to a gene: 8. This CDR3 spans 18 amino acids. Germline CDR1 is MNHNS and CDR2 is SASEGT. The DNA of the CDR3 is TGTGCCAGCAGTGAAGCGCCCCCGACTAGCGGGTCCACAGATACGCAGTATTTT. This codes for CASSEAPPTSGSTDTQYF.

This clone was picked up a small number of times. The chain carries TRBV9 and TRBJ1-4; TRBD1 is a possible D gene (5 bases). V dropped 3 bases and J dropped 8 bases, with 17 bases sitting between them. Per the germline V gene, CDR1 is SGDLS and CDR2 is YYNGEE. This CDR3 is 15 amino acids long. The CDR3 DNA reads TGTGCCAGCAGCGCCACCGGGACTCCTACCGAAAAACTGTTTTTT. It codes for CASSATGTPTEKLFF.